This T cell receptor beta chain appears in the sequencing data of a study of blood T cell repertoires in COVID-19. Original analysis: For nucleated cells, counts were estimated from reference gene primer amplification. TCRdb's table, derived via immunoSEQ multiplex PCR, lists solely in-frame clones and lacks some. Clonal size and the V and J genes are those of that table, whereas D and trimming came from the DNA. The data hold around 100,000 clones, with 90% observed a single time. V lost 2 bases to trimming and J lost 8 bases; unmatched junction nucleotides: 13. Germline CDR1 MGHRA, CDR2 YSYEKL. The CDR3 totals 16 residues. Followed longitudinally, the Seattle patients had been enrolled during active infection.

The genes are TRBV4-1 and TRBJ1-2; 8 bases fit TRBD1. Sequencing was carried out using peripheral blood. This TCR was recovered from a man between 18 and 35 years old with COVID-19, enrolled during active disease. CDR3 sequence: CASSQRQGTATGGYTF. CDR3 nucleotides: TGCGCCAGCAGCCAAAGACAGGGGACGGCTACTGGAGGCTACACCTTC.